A selection of T cell receptor beta chains follows, all from one sample in a study of blood T cell repertoires in COVID-19. Assay: immunoSEQ multiplex PCR; the TCRdb copy retains only in-frame clones and omits some. The sample has 15,000 to 17,000 clones; about 88% are singletons. The source material was peripheral blood. The source of these receptors is a man in his 60s with acute or convalescent COVID-19. Both conserved end residues are part of each CDR3. The D gene is left open where the match is weak. The listing skips clone size in some rows; elsewhere it reads once, few, many or a size class.

D gene: TRBD2
J gene: TRBJ2-3
CDR3 length: 18
clone size: .
V gene: TRBV11-2
CDR3 DNA: TGTGCCAGCAGCCTCCAGTTTAGCGGGAGGCCTAGCACAGATACGCAGTATTTT
CDR3 protein: CASSLQFSGRPSTDTQYF

D gene: .
J gene: TRBJ1-3
CDR3 length: 13
clone size: .
V gene: TRBV12-3/TRBV12-4
CDR3 DNA: TGTGCCAGCCGGTTTAGCTCTGGAAACACCATATATTTT
CDR3 protein: CASRFSSGNTIYF

D gene: .
J gene: TRBJ2-7
CDR3 length: 15
clone size: .
V gene: TRBV12-2
CDR3 DNA: TGTGCAAGTCGCTTACCCCCCCCCGGGGAGAACGAGCAGTACTTC
CDR3 protein: CASRLPPPGENEQYF

D gene: .
J gene: TRBJ2-1
CDR3 length: 14
clone size: .
V gene: TRBV6-1
CDR3 DNA: TGTGCCAGCAGTGAAAGAGGTCGAAACAATGAGCAGTTCTTC
CDR3 protein: CASSERGRNNEQFF

D gene: TRBD2
J gene: TRBJ2-7
CDR3 length: 17
clone size: .
V gene: TRBV4-2
CDR3 DNA: TGTGCCAGCAGCCAACAAAACCAGGCGGGAGTAACCTACGAGCAGTACTTC
CDR3 protein: CASSQQNQAGVTYEQYF

D gene: .
J gene: TRBJ1-1
CDR3 length: 14
clone size: .
V gene: TRBV9
CDR3 DNA: TGTGCCAGCAGCGTAACGGGGGTGAACACTGAAGCTTTCTTT
CDR3 protein: CASSVTGVNTEAFF

D gene: TRBD2
J gene: TRBJ2-1
CDR3 length: 17
clone size: few
V gene: TRBV5-1
CDR3 DNA: TGCGCCAGCAGCTGGGCCGGGACTAGCGGCCCCTACAATGAGCAGTTCTTC
CDR3 protein: CASSWAGTSGPYNEQFF

D gene: .
J gene: TRBJ2-7
CDR3 length: 13
clone size: .
V gene: TRBV28
CDR3 DNA: TGTGCCAGCAGTTCGAAATGGACAGACGAGCAGTACTTC
CDR3 protein: CASSSKWTDEQYF

D gene: .
J gene: TRBJ1-6
CDR3 length: 15
clone size: .
V gene: TRBV19
CDR3 DNA: TGTGCCAGTAGTAATCGAGGAGGTCGAGAGTCACCCCTCCACTTT
CDR3 protein: CASSNRGGRESPLHF

D gene: TRBD2
J gene: TRBJ2-7
CDR3 length: 16
clone size: .
V gene: TRBV7-8
CDR3 DNA: TGTGCCAGCAGCTTAGCAAGCGGGAGCGGAGGTTACGAGCAGTACTTC
CDR3 protein: CASSLASGSGGYEQYF

D gene: .
J gene: TRBJ2-1
CDR3 length: 12
clone size: .
V gene: TRBV28
CDR3 DNA: TGTGCCAGCTTCAAATCCTACAATGAGCAGTTCTTC
CDR3 protein: CASFKSYNEQFF

D gene: .
J gene: TRBJ1-4
CDR3 length: 16
clone size: .
V gene: TRBV4-3
CDR3 DNA: TGCGCCAGCAGCCAAAACCCGACTGCAACTAATGAAAAACTGTTTTTT
CDR3 protein: CASSQNPTATNEKLFF

D gene: .
J gene: TRBJ1-1
CDR3 length: 14
clone size: .
V gene: TRBV5-1
CDR3 DNA: TGCGCCAGCAGCTTGGACAGGGCGAACACTGAAGCTTTCTTT
CDR3 protein: CASSLDRANTEAFF

D gene: .
J gene: TRBJ2-1
CDR3 length: 14
clone size: .
V gene: TRBV9
CDR3 DNA: TGTGCCAGCAACCCGGGGGACTCCTACAATGAGCAGTTCTTC
CDR3 protein: CASNPGDSYNEQFF